This T cell receptor beta chain was captured in a study of OX40 agonist ivuxolimab in advanced cancers. Background for the entire study: Ivuxolimab was a fully human IgG2 agonistic monoclonal antibody targeting the costimulatory receptor OX40 (CD134). Prior anti-PD-1, anti-PD-L1 or anti-CTLA-4 therapy was permitted, and checkpoint inhibitors had been received by about 44% of dose-escalation patients. Partial responses occurred in three dose-escalation patients: two with cutaneous melanoma and one with hepatocellular carcinoma. Intravenous ivuxolimab was administered to patients every 2 weeks at six dose levels: 0.01, 0.1, 0.3, 1.5, 3 and 10 mg/kg. The point of sequencing TCRbeta in the periphery was to test whether ivuxolimab changed TCR sequence diversity and drove clonal T-cell expansion. The paper describes the monotherapy dose-escalation part (N ≈ 52 patients) of the phase I trial of ivuxolimab. Of the 50 to 55 patients in dose escalation, some 20 had hepatocellular carcinoma, some 15 had melanoma, 9 had renal cell carcinoma and 9 had head and neck cancer. In the dose-escalation cohort, more than 75% of patients were male, and the mean age was approximately 64 years, with a range of 23 to 79.

Concerning this clone itself: This receptor's antigen is unknown. Qualities for individual bases were not recorded, and no much larger clone is one base off.

Genomic DNA was extracted from sorted cells for sequencing of the TCRbeta CDR3 region. The immunoSEQ Assay was used for sequencing of TCRbeta CDR3 regions. This is the immuneACCESS table as TCRdb keeps it, with only in-frame sequences that have V and J called. A part of the clones is gone; compared with another copy, unresolved V genes explain less than half, and the rest is unexplained. The table for this sample lists tens of thousands of clones; approximately 80% of them were counted only once. About 20% of the sample goes to the ten largest clones. The trial excluded patients who had a history of autoimmune disease or were on systemic immunosuppression. In every dose cohort, peripheral blood was drawn for TCR sequencing at baseline, cycle 4 day 1, and cycle 7 day 1. The samples were taken from a phase I, first-in-human, multicenter, open-label dose-escalation trial of ivuxolimab. The trial enrolled adults with locally advanced or metastatic head and neck squamous cell, hepatocellular, melanoma or renal cell carcinoma. Before TCR sequencing, CD4+ and CD8+ T cells were separately sorted from peripheral blood.

The paper's findings and limits, for the study overall: Low levels of normalized T-cell clonal expansion were also seen in some patients who did not respond. In partial responders in the 0.1-3.0 mg/kg groups, normalized peripheral clonal expansion was found to be among the lowest, especially among CD8+ T cells. After ivuxolimab, CD8+ T cells had more expanded clones than CD4+ T cells on average. At doses of 0.1 to 3.0 mg/kg, clonal expansion of both CD4+ and CD8+ T cells in blood was seen between baseline and week 6. Antigen specificity was not determined for the clonally expanded peripheral T cells.

The receptor was isolated from an adult with an advanced solid tumor such as melanoma, head and neck, liver or kidney cancer. Here the sequenced sample was CD4+ or CD8+ T cells sorted from blood, taken in a trial of the OX40 agonist ivuxolimab.

The encoded CDR3 is CASSRRGSNQPQHF. The base sequence is TGTGCCAGCAGTAGGAGGGGTAGCAATCAGCCCCAGCATTTT. Rearrangement joined TRBV27 to TRBJ1-5; TRBD1 could be the D gene, as 5 bases match. Deletion took 5 bases off V and 0 bases off J, with a span of 8 bases between the germline ends. Including cysteine and phenylalanine, the CDR3 has 14 amino acids. Just the 42-base CDR3 DNA is kept, in frame starting at base 1. CDR1 MNHEY and CDR2 SMNVEV are derived from the germline V gene (reference sequence).